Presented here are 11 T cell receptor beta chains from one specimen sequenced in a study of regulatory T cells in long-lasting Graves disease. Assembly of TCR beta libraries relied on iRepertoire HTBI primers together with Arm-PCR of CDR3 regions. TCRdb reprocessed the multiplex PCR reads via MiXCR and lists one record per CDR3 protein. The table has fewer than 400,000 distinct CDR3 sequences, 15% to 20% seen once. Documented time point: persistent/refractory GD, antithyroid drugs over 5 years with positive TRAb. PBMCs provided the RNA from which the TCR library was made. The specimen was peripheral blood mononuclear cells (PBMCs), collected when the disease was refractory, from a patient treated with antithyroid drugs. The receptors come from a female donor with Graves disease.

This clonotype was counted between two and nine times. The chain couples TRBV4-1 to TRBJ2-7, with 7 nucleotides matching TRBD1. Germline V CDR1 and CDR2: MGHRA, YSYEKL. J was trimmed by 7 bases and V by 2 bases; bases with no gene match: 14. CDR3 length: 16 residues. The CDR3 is CASSQPSGTVRREQYF. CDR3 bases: TGCGCCAGCAGCCAACCCAGTGGGACAGTGAGGCGAGAGCAGTACTTC.

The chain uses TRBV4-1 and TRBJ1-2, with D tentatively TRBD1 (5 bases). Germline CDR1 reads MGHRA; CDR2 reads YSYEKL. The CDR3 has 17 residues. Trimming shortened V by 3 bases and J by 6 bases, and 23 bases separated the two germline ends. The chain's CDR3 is CASSQIGGPGRKDGYTF. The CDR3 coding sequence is TGCGCCAGCAGCCAGATTGGTGGGCCAGGGCGGAAGGATGGCTACACCTTC.

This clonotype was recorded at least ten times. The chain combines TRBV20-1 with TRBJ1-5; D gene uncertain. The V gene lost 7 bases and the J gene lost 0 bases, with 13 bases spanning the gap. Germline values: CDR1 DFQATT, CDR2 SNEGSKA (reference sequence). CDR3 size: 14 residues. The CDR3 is CSGSRSVSNQPQHF. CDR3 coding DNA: TGCAGTGGCAGTCGATCCGTTAGCAATCAGCCCCAGCATTTT.

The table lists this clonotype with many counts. CDR3 amino acids: CASRRAGGNKRSYEQYF. The CDR3 DNA reads as TGTGCCAGCAGAAGGGCAGGGGGAAACAAAAGATCCTACGAGCAGTACTTC. The chain recombines TRBV11-2 with TRBJ2-7; the match to TRBD1 covers 7 bases. V was clipped by 6 bases and J by 1 base; unmatched bases: 15. CDR3 size: 17 residues. The germline V gene encodes CDR1 SGHAT and CDR2 FQNNGV.

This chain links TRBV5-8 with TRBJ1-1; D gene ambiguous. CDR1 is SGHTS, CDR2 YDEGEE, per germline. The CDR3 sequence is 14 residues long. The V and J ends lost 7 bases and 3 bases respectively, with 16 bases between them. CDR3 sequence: CASAKRGSDTEAFF. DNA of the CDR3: TGTGCCAGCGCGAAGCGTGGGAGTGACACTGAAGCTTTCTTT.

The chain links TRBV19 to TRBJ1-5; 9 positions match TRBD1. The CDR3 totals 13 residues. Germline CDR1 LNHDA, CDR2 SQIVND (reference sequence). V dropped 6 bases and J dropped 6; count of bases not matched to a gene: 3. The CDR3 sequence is CASRGQGSQPQHF. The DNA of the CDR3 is TGTGCCAGTAGAGGACAGGGGTCTCAGCCCCAGCATTTT.

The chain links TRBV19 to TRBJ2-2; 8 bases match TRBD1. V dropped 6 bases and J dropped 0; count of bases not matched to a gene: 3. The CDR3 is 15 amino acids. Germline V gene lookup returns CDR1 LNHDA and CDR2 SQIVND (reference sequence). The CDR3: CASRTGVSNTGELFF. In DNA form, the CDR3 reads TGTGCCAGTAGGACAGGGGTCTCGAACACCGGGGAGCTGTTTTTT.

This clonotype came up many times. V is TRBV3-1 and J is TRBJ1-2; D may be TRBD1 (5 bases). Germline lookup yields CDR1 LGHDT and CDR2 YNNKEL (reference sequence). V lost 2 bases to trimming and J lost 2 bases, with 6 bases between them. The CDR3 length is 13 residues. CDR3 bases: TGTGCCAGCAGCCAACCAGGGAACTATGGCTACACCTTC. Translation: CASSQPGNYGYTF.

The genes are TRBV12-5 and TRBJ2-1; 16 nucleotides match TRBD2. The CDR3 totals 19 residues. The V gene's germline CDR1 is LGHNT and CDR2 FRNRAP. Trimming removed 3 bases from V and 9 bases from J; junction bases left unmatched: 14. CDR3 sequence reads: CASGFEFGTSGGGVSEQFF. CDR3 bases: TGTGCTAGTGGTTTCGAGTTCGGGACTAGCGGGGGGGGGGTTTCTGAGCAGTTCTTC.

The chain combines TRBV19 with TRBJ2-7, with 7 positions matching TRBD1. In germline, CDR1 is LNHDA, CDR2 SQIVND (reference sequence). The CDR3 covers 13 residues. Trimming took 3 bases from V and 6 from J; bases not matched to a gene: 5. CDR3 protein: CASSIWTGTEQYF. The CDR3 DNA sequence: TGTGCCAGTAGTATCTGGACAGGTACCGAGCAGTACTTC.

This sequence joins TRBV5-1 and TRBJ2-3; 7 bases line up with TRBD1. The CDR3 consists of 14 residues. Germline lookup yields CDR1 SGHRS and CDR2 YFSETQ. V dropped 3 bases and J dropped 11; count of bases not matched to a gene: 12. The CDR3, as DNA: TGCGCCAGCAGCTCCCTGGACAGGCCGTACGAGCAGTATTTT. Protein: CASSSLDRPYEQYF. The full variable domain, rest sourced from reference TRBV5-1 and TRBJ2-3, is KAGVTQTPRYLIKTRGQQVTLSCSPISGHRSVSWYQQTPGQGLQFLFEYFSETQRNKGNFPGRFSGRQFSNSRSEMNVSTLELGDSALYLCASSSLDRPYEQYFGPGTRLTVL.